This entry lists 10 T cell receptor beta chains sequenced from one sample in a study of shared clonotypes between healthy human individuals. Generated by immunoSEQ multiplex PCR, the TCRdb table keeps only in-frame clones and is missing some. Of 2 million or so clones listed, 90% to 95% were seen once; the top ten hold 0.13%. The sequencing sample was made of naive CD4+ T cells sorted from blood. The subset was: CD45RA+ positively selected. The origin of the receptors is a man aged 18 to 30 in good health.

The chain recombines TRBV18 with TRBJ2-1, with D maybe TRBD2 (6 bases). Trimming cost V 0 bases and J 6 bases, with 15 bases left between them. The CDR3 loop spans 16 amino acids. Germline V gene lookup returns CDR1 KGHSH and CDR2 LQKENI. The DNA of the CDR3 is TGTGCCAGCTCACCACCGGGGGGTATGTTGTTCAATGAGCAGTTCTTC. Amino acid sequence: CASSPPGGMLFNEQFF.

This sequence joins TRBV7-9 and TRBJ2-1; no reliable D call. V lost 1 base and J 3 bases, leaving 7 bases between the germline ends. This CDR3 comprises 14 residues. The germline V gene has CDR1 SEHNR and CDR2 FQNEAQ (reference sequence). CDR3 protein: CASSLEANYNEQFF. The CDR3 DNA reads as TGTGCCAGCAGCTTAGAGGCAAACTACAATGAGCAGTTCTTC.

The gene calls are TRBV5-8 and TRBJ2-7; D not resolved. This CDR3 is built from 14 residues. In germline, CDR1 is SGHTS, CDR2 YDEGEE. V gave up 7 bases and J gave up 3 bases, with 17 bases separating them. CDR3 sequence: CASPTRVINYEQYF. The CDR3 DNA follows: TGTGCCAGCCCCACCCGGGTTATTAACTACGAGCAGTACTTC.

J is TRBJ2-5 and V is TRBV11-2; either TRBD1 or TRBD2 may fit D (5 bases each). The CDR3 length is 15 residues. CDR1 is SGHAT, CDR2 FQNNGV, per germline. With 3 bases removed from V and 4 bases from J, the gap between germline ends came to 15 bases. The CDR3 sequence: CASSFWSQRGETQYF. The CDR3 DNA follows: TGTGCCAGCAGCTTCTGGTCCCAGAGGGGAGAGACCCAGTACTTC.

The CDR3 coding sequence is TGTGCCAGCAGTTACTTTGTAGCGGGAGTGCGGGCCTACGAGCAGTACTTC. It is translated as CASSYFVAGVRAYEQYF. The rearrangement joins TRBV6-7 to TRBJ2-7; TRBD2 aligns across 9 bases. TRBV6-7 qualifies as an ORF whose function is uncertain. The J segment lost 2 bases and the V segment lost 1 base, leaving 9 bases of the junction unmatched. The CDR3 is 17 amino acids.

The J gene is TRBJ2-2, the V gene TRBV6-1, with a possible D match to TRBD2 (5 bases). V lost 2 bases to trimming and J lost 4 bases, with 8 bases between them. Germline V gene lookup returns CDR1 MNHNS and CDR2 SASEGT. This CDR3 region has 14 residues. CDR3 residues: CASSENGVTGELFF. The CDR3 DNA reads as TGTGCCAGCAGTGAAAACGGGGTCACCGGGGAGCTGTTTTTT.

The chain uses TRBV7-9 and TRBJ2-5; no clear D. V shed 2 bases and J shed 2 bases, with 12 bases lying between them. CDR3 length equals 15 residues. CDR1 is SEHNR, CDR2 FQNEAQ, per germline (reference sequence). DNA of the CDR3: TGTGCCAGCAGCTTATACTTGGTGCAGCAAGAGACCCAGTACTTC. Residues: CASSLYLVQQETQYF.

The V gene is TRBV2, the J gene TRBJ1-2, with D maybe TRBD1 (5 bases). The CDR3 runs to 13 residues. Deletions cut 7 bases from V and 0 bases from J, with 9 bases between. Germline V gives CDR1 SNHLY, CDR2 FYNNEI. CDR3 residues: CASKGWANYGYTF. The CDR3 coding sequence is TGTGCCAGCAAGGGGTGGGCTAACTATGGCTACACCTTC.

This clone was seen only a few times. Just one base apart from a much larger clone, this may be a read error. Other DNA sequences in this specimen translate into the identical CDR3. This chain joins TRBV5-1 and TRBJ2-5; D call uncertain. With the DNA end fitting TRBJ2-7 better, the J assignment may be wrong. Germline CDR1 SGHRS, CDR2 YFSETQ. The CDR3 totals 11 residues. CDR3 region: CASSLEYEQYF. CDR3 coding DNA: TGCGCCAGCAGCTTGGAATACGAGCAGTACTTC.

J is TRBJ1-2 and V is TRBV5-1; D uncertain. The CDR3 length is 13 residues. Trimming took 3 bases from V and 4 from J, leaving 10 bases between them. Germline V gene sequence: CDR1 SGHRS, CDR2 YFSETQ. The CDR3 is CASSSEGTYGYTF. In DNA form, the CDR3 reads TGCGCCAGCAGCTCGGAGGGTACCTATGGCTACACCTTC.